The 23 T cell receptor beta chains presented below share a single source sample, sequenced in a study of identifying expanded T cells in peripheral blood. The table came from immunoSEQ multiplex PCR; TCRdb's copy has only in-frame clones and leaves some out. In the table there are roughly 63,000 clones, about 83% of which are singletons. Sequencing was done on a sample of blood. The receptor source for this set is a person aged 18-69 years in good health.

J is TRBJ2-4 and V is TRBV5-1; 10 positions agree with TRBD1. The CDR3 contains 16 residues. Looked up from germline, CDR1 is SGHRS and CDR2 is YFSETQ. V dropped 3 bases and J dropped 3; count of bases not matched to a gene: 6. This CDR3 is CASSSTGGASKNIQYF. The CDR3 DNA follows: TGCGCCAGCAGCTCGACAGGGGGCGCGAGCAAAAACATTCAGTACTTC.

This clone was detected only a few times. This chain uses TRBV18 with TRBJ1-1, with D possibly matching TRBD1 (6 bases). Germline V CDR1 and CDR2: KGHSH, LQKENI. Trimming removed 6 bases at V and 0 bases at J, with 11 bases between. The CDR3 contains 14 residues. For the CDR3, the DNA is TGTGCCAGCTCCCACAGGGTAATGAACACTGAAGCTTTCTTT. Amino acid sequence: CASSHRVMNTEAFF.

The chain uses TRBV14 and TRBJ1-1; D gene uncertain. The CDR3 sequence is 14 residues long. Trimming shortened V by 2 bases and J by 1 base, and 8 bases separated the two germline ends. Germline V gives CDR1 SGHDN, CDR2 FVKESK. In DNA form, the CDR3 reads TGTGCCAGCAGCCAATTTATGGCGAACACTGAAGCTTTCTTT. Translated, it gives CASSQFMANTEAFF.

This chain joins TRBV5-1 and TRBJ2-1; D remains unclear. The CDR3 totals 15 residues. CDR1 and CDR2 (germline): SGHRS, YFSETQ. Trimming took off 6 bases at V and 3 bases at J, with 16 bases between the two ends. CDR3 bases: TGCGCCAGCACCCTTGATGGTGGCTTCTACAATGAGCAGTTCTTC. Its protein is CASTLDGGFYNEQFF.

The chain carries TRBV30 and TRBJ2-7, with 7 bases identical to TRBD1. CDR1 GTSNPN and CDR2 SVGIG come from the germline V gene (reference sequence). V gave up 1 base and J gave up 4 bases; unmatched junction bases: 1. This CDR3 is built from 12 residues. This chain's CDR3 is CAWSGQGYEQYF. CDR3 bases: TGTGCCTGGAGTGGACAGGGATACGAGCAGTACTTC.

The gene calls are TRBV11-3 and TRBJ2-2; 10 bases match TRBD2. The germline V gene encodes CDR1 SGHNT and CDR2 YENEEA. V trimming: 5 bases; J trimming: 6 bases; junction bases outside the gene matches: 9. The CDR3 runs to 16 residues. The CDR3 sequence is CASSPQSGRASGELFF. Here the CDR3 DNA reads TGTGCCAGCAGCCCTCAGAGCGGGAGGGCCTCCGGGGAGCTGTTTTTT.

In its sample, this clone ranks as medium-sized. This chain uses TRBV27 with TRBJ2-1; D is undetermined. Germline CDR1 MNHEY, CDR2 SMNVEV (reference sequence). V was trimmed by 2 bases and J by 0 bases, leaving 11 bases between them. The CDR3 runs to 16 residues. The CDR3 here is CASSLLPPPSYNEQFF. In DNA, the CDR3 is TGTGCCAGCAGTTTACTCCCTCCGCCCTCCTACAATGAGCAGTTCTTC.

This sequence joins TRBV19 and TRBJ2-1; TRBD2 matches at 12 bases. The CDR3 is 18 amino acids. V lost 4 bases, J lost 2 bases, and 9 bases stayed unmatched. CDR1 is LNHDA and CDR2 is SQIVND in the germline V gene (reference sequence). The CDR3 DNA sequence: TGTGCCAGTAGTACAAAAGGACTAGCGGGAAAACCCTACAATGAGCAGTTCTTC. Protein product: CASSTKGLAGKPYNEQFF.

The gene calls are TRBV6-1 and TRBJ2-5; 9 nucleotides agree with TRBD1. The CDR3 has 15 residues. Germline V gives CDR1 MNHNS, CDR2 SASEGT. The trim removed 10 bases at V and 5 bases at J, leaving 14 bases unmatched. CDR3 sequence (DNA): TGTGCCACGGTGATCAGGGGACAGGGTGCGGAGACCCAGTACTTC. It specifies CATVIRGQGAETQYF.

The chain links TRBV7-2 to TRBJ2-7, with 7 bases fitting TRBD2. The CDR3 covers 18 residues. After removal of 5 bases from V and 2 bases from J, the junction contained 18 bases not matched to a gene. Per germline, CDR1 SGHTA and CDR2 FQGNSA. CDR3: CASSQRGKRGGIPYEQYF. CDR3 in DNA: TGTGCCAGCAGCCAAAGGGGCAAAAGGGGAGGGATTCCCTACGAGCAGTACTTC.

Many counts were recorded for this clone. The chain has TRBV27 and TRBJ1-5; 7 nucleotides agree with TRBD1. This CDR3 spans 14 amino acids. Germline CDR1 reads MNHEY; CDR2 reads SMNVEV (reference sequence). The V segment lost 5 bases and the J segment 3 bases; nucleotides outside the gene matches: 4. Here the CDR3 DNA reads TGTGCCAGCAGTCCGGGACAGCCCAATCAGCCCCAGCATTTT. Protein product: CASSPGQPNQPQHF.

Remarks on this clone: Different DNA sequences within this sample yield the same CDR3. The chain employs TRBV27 and TRBJ2-3; possible D gene TRBD1, 6 bases. Per the germline V gene, CDR1 is MNHEY and CDR2 is SMNVEV (reference sequence). The CDR3 covers 14 residues. V lost 2 bases and J 1 base, leaving 7 bases between the germline ends. CDR3 loop: CASSLNRGTDTQYF. CDR3 bases: TGTGCCAGCAGTTTAAACAGGGGCACAGATACGCAGTATTTT.

The chain couples TRBV30 to TRBJ1-1; D is perhaps TRBD1 (5 bases). The CDR3 spans 14 residues. V lost 0 bases to trimming and J lost 4 bases, with 12 bases between them. Germline V gene sequence: CDR1 GTSNPN, CDR2 SVGIG (reference sequence). CDR3 DNA sequence: TGTGCCTGGAGTGTACTACGGGGGGGCACTGAAGCTTTCTTT. Protein: CAWSVLRGGTEAFF.

V and J are TRBV14 and TRBJ2-5, with D unresolved. Germline assignment: CDR1 SGHDN and CDR2 FVKESK. The length of the CDR3 is 13 residues. Between the trimmed V and J ends, which lost 3 bases and 0 bases, there was a span of 5 bases. This chain's CDR3 is CASSQYYQETQYF. The CDR3 nucleotides read TGTGCCAGCAGCCAGTACTACCAAGAGACCCAGTACTTC.

This clone was seen more than once but under ten times. The gene calls are TRBV5-5 and TRBJ1-6, with D possibly matching TRBD1 (5 bases). CDR3 length: 17 amino acids. The germline V and J ends were trimmed by 4 bases and 9 bases, with 23 bases remaining between them. The germline V gene encodes CDR1 SGHKS and CDR2 YYEKEE (reference sequence). The CDR3 sequence: CASSPTTNSGRGSPLHF. CDR3 DNA: TGTGCCAGCAGCCCTACGACCAATTCAGGGCGGGGTTCACCCCTCCACTTT.

For the CDR3, the DNA is TGCGCCAGCAGCCAAGACAGGGGACAGCCCCAGCATTTT. Translating gives CASSQDRGQPQHF. The V call is TRBV4-3, the J call TRBJ1-5; weak D call: TRBD1 (6 bases). Per the germline V gene, CDR1 is LGHNA and CDR2 is YSLEER. Trimming removed 0 bases at V and 7 bases at J, with 7 bases between. The CDR3 length is 13 residues.

This sequence joins TRBV2 and TRBJ1-6, with a possible D match to TRBD1 (6 bases). Germline V gene sequence: CDR1 SNHLY, CDR2 FYNNEI. The V end lost 5 bases, the J end lost 4 bases, and 9 bases lay between the germline ends. This CDR3 contains 14 residues. The CDR3 reads CASSSQGYNSPLHF. The CDR3 coding sequence is TGTGCCAGCAGTTCGCAGGGGTATAATTCACCCCTCCACTTT.

This rearrangement joins TRBV9 to TRBJ1-1, with D maybe TRBD1 (5 bases). This CDR3 has 16 residues. CDR1 SGDLS and CDR2 YYNGEE come from the germline V gene. V was trimmed by 2 bases and J by 0 bases, leaving 14 bases between them. As DNA, the CDR3 is TGTGCCAGCAGCGTCGACCAGGGACGGGTGAACACTGAAGCTTTCTTT. As protein: CASSVDQGRVNTEAFF.

The chain joins TRBV28 to TRBJ2-7; D is ambiguous. Per the germline V gene, CDR1 is MDHEN and CDR2 is SYDVKM. There are 12 residues in the CDR3. V lost 6 bases to trimming and J lost 7 bases, with 13 bases between them. CDR3 sequence: CASSSSAREQYF. The DNA of the CDR3 is TGTGCCAGCAGCTCATCGGCGAGGGAGCAGTACTTC.

This clone was seen a handful of times. V and J are TRBV30 and TRBJ1-6; D is perhaps TRBD1 (6 bases). CDR3 length equals 14 residues. V was pared by 2 bases and J by 7 bases, with 12 bases between. Germline CDR1 GTSNPN, CDR2 SVGIG (reference sequence). Written as DNA, the CDR3 is TGTGCCTGGAGTTCCGACAGGTTGAATTCACCCCTCCACTTT. Translated: CAWSSDRLNSPLHF.

The V call is TRBV25-1, the J call TRBJ2-1, with TRBD2 matching over 7 bases. The CDR3 runs 17 residues. Trimming cost V 4 bases and J 7 bases; bases outside gene matches: 16. CDR1 is MGHDK, CDR2 SYGVNS, per germline. CDR3 sequence: CASSVSGLPGIWNEQFF. The DNA for the CDR3 is TGTGCCAGCAGTGTATCGGGACTACCCGGGATATGGAATGAGCAGTTCTTC.

This rearrangement joins TRBV6-5 to TRBJ1-4; D possibly corresponds to TRBD1 (6 bases). Germline assignment: CDR1 MNHEY and CDR2 SVGAGI. This CDR3 comprises 13 residues. V gave up 5 bases and J gave up 8 bases, with 12 bases separating them. CDR3 loop: CASSTPGAEKLFF. CDR3 DNA sequence: TGTGCCAGCAGTACCCCAGGGGCCGAAAAACTGTTTTTT.

This clone occurred many times. The same CDR3 arises from other DNA sequences in this sample as well. This sequence joins TRBV30 and TRBJ1-2; possible D gene TRBD1, 6 bases. The CDR3 extends over 13 amino acids. CDR1 and CDR2 (germline): GTSNPN, SVGIG (reference sequence). V was pared by 2 bases and J by 5 bases, with 12 bases between. The CDR3: CAWSPPQGYGYTF. The CDR3 DNA is TGTGCCTGGAGTCCTCCCCAGGGGTATGGCTACACCTTC.